The 22 T cell receptor beta chains presented below share a single source sample, sequenced in a study of shared clonotypes between healthy human individuals. Clones were read by immunoSEQ multiplex PCR, and TCRdb kept only the in-frame ones, dropping some. The repertoire holds 2 million to 2.5 million clones, just over 90% seen once, with 0.39% in the top ten. The sample taken for sequencing was naive CD4+ T cells from PBMCs. Subset: CD45RA+ positively selected. These receptors all stem from a man aged 18 to 35 in good health. Some clones in this sample may be carry-over from other donors' samples.

The J gene is TRBJ1-1, the V gene TRBV7-2; no definite D call. Per germline, CDR1 SGHTA and CDR2 FQGNSA. Deletions cut 3 bases from V and 3 bases from J, with 11 bases between. The CDR3 runs 14 residues. CDR3 DNA sequence: TGTGCCAGCAGCTTCTCCGGGCGGGACACTGAAGCTTTCTTT. Its translation is CASSFSGRDTEAFF. The full variable domain, rest sourced from reference TRBV7-2 and TRBJ1-1, is GAGVSQSPSNKVTEKGKDVELRCDPISGHTALYWYRQSLGQGLEFLIYFQGNSAPDKSGLPSDRFSAERTGGSVSTLTIQRTQQEDSAVYLCASSFSGRDTEAFFGQGTRLTVV.

J is TRBJ1-1 and V is TRBV5-1; no clear D. The CDR3 sequence is 14 residues long. Germline V gene lookup returns CDR1 SGHRS and CDR2 YFSETQ. The V end was cut by 2 bases, the J end by 4 bases, with 12 bases between. The CDR3 reads CASSFSPGVTEAFF. In DNA, the CDR3 is TGCGCCAGCAGCTTTTCGCCTGGTGTCACTGAAGCTTTCTTT.

This chain links TRBV7-3 with TRBJ2-1; D unclear. Trimming removed 0 bases from V and 8 bases from J, with 17 bases in between. This CDR3 is 16 amino acids long. Germline V gene data show CDR1 as SGHTA and CDR2 as FQGTGA. CDR3 in DNA: TGTGCCAGCAGCTTAACTCCCTCCATATATAGGGATGAGCAGTTCTTC. Amino acid sequence: CASSLTPSIYRDEQFF.

V is TRBV6-1 and J is TRBJ2-2; 7 bases map to TRBD2. Per germline, CDR1 MNHNS and CDR2 SASEGT. V lost 2 bases and J lost 2; bases outside the gene matches: 5. This CDR3 is 16 amino acids long. This chain's CDR3 is CASSELAVTNTGELFF. CDR3 sequence (DNA): TGTGCCAGCAGTGAACTAGCGGTAACTAACACCGGGGAGCTGTTTTTT.

The V call is TRBV11-1, the J call TRBJ1-2; 7 bases line up with TRBD1. This CDR3 has 15 residues. The V gene end was trimmed by 4 bases and the J gene end by 0 bases; junction bases not matched to a gene: 5. CDR1 SGHAT and CDR2 FQDESV come from the germline V gene (reference sequence). CDR3 sequence (DNA): TGTGCCAGCAGCTCCCGGGACAGACCTAACTATGGCTACACCTTC. It is translated as CASSSRDRPNYGYTF.

The chain recombines TRBV5-5 with TRBJ2-7, with D possibly matching TRBD1 (6 bases). The CDR3 runs to 14 residues. V was pared by 0 bases and J by 5 bases, with 12 bases between. In germline, CDR1 is SGHKS, CDR2 YYEKEE (reference sequence). The chain's CDR3 is CASSLVQGSNEQYF. As DNA, the CDR3 is TGTGCCAGCAGCTTGGTTCAGGGGTCGAACGAGCAGTACTTC.

The V call is TRBV7-9, the J call TRBJ1-5; 8 nucleotides agree with TRBD1. Trimming took 5 bases from V and 5 from J; bases not matched to a gene: 5. Per germline, CDR1 SEHNR and CDR2 FQNEAQ (reference sequence). This CDR3 has 14 residues. This CDR3 reads CASSRGTGYQPQHF. DNA for the CDR3: TGTGCCAGCAGCCGAGGGACAGGATATCAGCCCCAGCATTTT.

The chain is built from TRBV2 and TRBJ2-5; the D gene is possibly TRBD1 (5 bases). This CDR3 comprises 14 residues. Germline CDR1 reads SNHLY; CDR2 reads FYNNEI. Between the trimmed V and J ends, which lost 3 bases and 2 bases, there was a span of 10 bases. In DNA, the CDR3 is TGTGCCAGCAGTGAGATAGGGGTTCAAGAGACCCAGTACTTC. Its protein is CASSEIGVQETQYF.

The rearrangement joins TRBV7-2 to TRBJ2-1; 10 nucleotides agree with TRBD2. Trimming took 3 bases from V and 9 from J; bases not matched to a gene: 8. The CDR3 consists of 15 residues. Germline V gene data show CDR1 as SGHTA and CDR2 as FQGNSA. The CDR3 sequence: CASSLDSGRPPEQFF. The CDR3 DNA reads as TGTGCCAGCAGCTTGGATAGCGGGAGGCCTCCTGAGCAGTTCTTC. Together with reference TRBV7-2 and TRBJ2-1, the CDR3 gives the full variable domain: GAGVSQSPSNKVTEKGKDVELRCDPISGHTALYWYRQSLGQGLEFLIYFQGNSAPDKSGLPSDRFSAERTGGSVSTLTIQRTQQEDSAVYLCASSLDSGRPPEQFFGPGTRLTVL.

This clone was detected a few times. V is TRBV9 and J is TRBJ1-5, with D unresolved. Between the trimmed V and J ends, which lost 2 bases and 7 bases, there was a span of 10 bases. The CDR3 covers 13 residues. The V gene's germline CDR1 is SGDLS and CDR2 YYNGEE. CDR3 coding DNA: TGTGCCAGCAGCGTGAGCCCCGGACAGCCCCAGCATTTT. It encodes CASSVSPGQPQHF.

A note on this clone: Compared with germline, one end of the junction differs, possibly owing to a read error. The chain combines TRBV5-1 with TRBJ2-7, with D perhaps TRBD1 (5 bases). Germline values: CDR1 SGHRS, CDR2 YFSETQ. CDR3 size: 15 residues. The CDR3: CASSSTRAGSSEQYF. The CDR3 DNA is TGCGCCAGCAGCTCCACCAGGGCAGGGTCCTCCGAGCAGTACTTC.

This chain joins TRBV7-9 and TRBJ2-7; a possible D gene is TRBD1 (5 bases). CDR1 is SEHNR and CDR2 is FQNEAQ in the germline V gene (reference sequence). CDR3 length: 15 residues. V was cut by 1 base and J by 7 bases, with 17 bases left in between. CDR3 amino acids: CASSLERGRAEEQYF. CDR3 nucleotides: TGTGCCAGCAGCTTAGAGCGCGGCAGGGCTGAAGAGCAGTACTTC.

The CDR3 here is CASSLGQGEFF. DNA for the CDR3: TGTGCCAGCAGTTTAGGACAGGGTGAGTTCTTC. The chain joins TRBV28 to TRBJ2-1; 8 nucleotides line up with TRBD1. V was clipped by 2 bases and J by 14 bases; unmatched bases: 2. Looked up from germline, CDR1 is MDHEN and CDR2 is SYDVKM. The CDR3 consists of 11 residues.

The chain employs TRBV6-5 and TRBJ1-2; 7 bases line up with TRBD1. Trimming removed 10 bases from V and 2 bases from J; junction bases left unmatched: 7. The CDR3 spans 13 residues. In germline, CDR1 is MNHEY, CDR2 SVGAGI. CDR3 amino acids: CATHPGQNYGYTF. The CDR3 region has the DNA TGTGCCACACACCCGGGACAGAACTATGGCTACACCTTC.

This clone was found once. J is TRBJ2-7 and V is TRBV4-1; 16 nucleotides agree with TRBD2. CDR3 length: 17 residues. Germline values: CDR1 MGHRA, CDR2 YSYEKL. Trimming took 1 base from V and 4 from J; bases not matched to a gene: 4. In DNA form, the CDR3 reads TGCGCCAGCAGCCAAGTGGGACTAGCGGGAGGGCCTTACGAGCAGTACTTC. Its translation is CASSQVGLAGGPYEQYF.

This clone was detected only once. J is TRBJ2-6 and V is TRBV27, with unresolved D. Germline V gene data show CDR1 as MNHEY and CDR2 as SMNVEV (reference sequence). The CDR3 covers 16 residues. V gave up 6 bases and J gave up 0 bases, with 12 bases separating them. CDR3 region: CASSQGLSSGANVLTF. The CDR3 nucleotides are TGTGCCAGCAGCCAAGGGTTGAGCTCTGGGGCCAACGTCCTGACTTTC.

The rearrangement links TRBV6-6 to TRBJ2-3; D unclear. CDR3 length: 12 residues. Germline assignment: CDR1 MNHNY and CDR2 SVGAGI (reference sequence). The ends were cut back, 5 bases at V and 5 bases at J, with 8 bases in the middle. CDR3 nucleotide sequence: TGTGCCAGCAGTCCTTACTTAGATACGCAGTATTTT. Amino acids: CASSPYLDTQYF.

The rearrangement links TRBV27 to TRBJ1-2; 7 positions match TRBD1. CDR3 size: 14 residues. Germline trimming cut 2 bases from V and 9 bases from J; bases unmatched to any gene: 9. CDR1 and CDR2 (germline): MNHEY, SMNVEV (reference sequence). As DNA, the CDR3 is TGTGCCAGCAGTTTAAACAGGGGAGTGTTGAGCTACACCTTC. Protein: CASSLNRGVLSYTF.

V usage is TRBV27 and J usage is TRBJ1-1, with D possibly being TRBD1 (5 bases). Per the germline V gene, CDR1 is MNHEY and CDR2 is SMNVEV (reference sequence). The CDR3 runs to 14 residues. Between the trimmed V and J ends, which lost 5 bases and 3 bases, there was a span of 13 bases. As DNA, the CDR3 is TGTGCCAGCAGTCTTCGACCGGGGGACACTGAAGCTTTCTTT. Its translation: CASSLRPGDTEAFF.

The chain recombines TRBV7-9 with TRBJ1-5; TRBD1 might be the D (5 bases). The V and J ends lost 2 bases and 6 bases respectively, with 14 bases between them. CDR3 size: 15 residues. CDR1 and CDR2 from the germline V gene are SEHNR and FQNEAQ (reference sequence). This CDR3 reads CASSLLGGVGQPQHF. The CDR3 region has the DNA TGTGCCAGCAGCTTATTAGGAGGGGTCGGTCAGCCCCAGCATTTT. The entire variable domain, with the rest obtained from reference TRBV7-9 and TRBJ1-5, is as follows: DTGVSQNPRHKITKRGQNVTFRCDPISEHNRLYWYRQTLGQGPEFLTYFQNEAQLEKSRLLSDRFSAERPKGSFSTLEIQRTEQGDSAMYLCASSLLGGVGQPQHFGDGTRLSIL.

The table lists this clone with a count of one. The DNA of the CDR3 is TGCAGCCAAGGCCGAGGGGGCTACACCTTC. Its protein product is CSQGRGGYTF. The chain uses TRBV20-1 and TRBJ1-2; no clear D gene. This CDR3 is 10 amino acids long. Per the germline V gene, CDR1 is DFQATT and CDR2 is SNEGSKA (reference sequence).

This chain uses TRBV5-1 with TRBJ1-1; TRBD1 matches 11 bases. Germline values: CDR1 SGHRS, CDR2 YFSETQ. Unmatched junction bases numbered 10, after V lost 4 bases and J lost 5 bases. The CDR3 covers 16 residues. The CDR3 DNA follows: TGCGCCAGCAGCGGGAGGGGACAGGGGGTCGGAACTGAAGCTTTCTTT. Protein: CASSGRGQGVGTEAFF.